One sample yielded the 7 T cell receptor beta chains listed below, sequenced in a study of OX40 agonist ivuxolimab in advanced cancers. Assay used: immunoSEQ multiplex PCR; TCRdb lists only in-frame clones, some missing. The data show fewer than 95,000 clones, around 84% seen once. This specimen was CD4+ or CD8+ T cells sorted from blood, taken in a trial of the OX40 agonist ivuxolimab. Every receptor here comes from an adult with an advanced solid tumor such as melanoma, head and neck, liver or kidney cancer.

This clone was observed a single time. The chain employs TRBV11-2 and TRBJ1-4, with no clear D. The V and J ends lost 1 base and 7 bases respectively, with 19 bases between them. The CDR3 totals 17 residues. Germline CDR1 and CDR2: SGHAT and FQNNGV. CDR3 nucleotide sequence: TGTGCCAGCAGCTTAGTCCTTTCGATAGCCGAATGTGAAAAACTGTTTTTT. Translation: CASSLVLSIAECEKLFF.

The rearrangement links TRBV13 to TRBJ2-7; TRBD2 is a possible D gene (5 bases). The CDR3 extends over 15 amino acids. Germline CDR1 PRHDT, CDR2 FYEKMQ (reference sequence). Between the trimmed V and J ends, which lost 2 bases and 1 base, there was a span of 12 bases. The CDR3 coding sequence is TGTGCCAGCAGCTTAAACAGAGGGAGTTCCTACGAGCAGTACTTC. Amino acid sequence: CASSLNRGSSYEQYF.

Only a few counts were recorded for this clone. The V gene is TRBV6-4, the J gene TRBJ2-7, with unresolved D. There are 13 residues in the CDR3. Between the trimmed V and J ends, which lost 6 bases and 3 bases, there was a span of 12 bases. Germline V lookup: CDR1 MRHNA, CDR2 SNTAGT. The CDR3 DNA is TGTGCCAGCAGATTAGGACCCCGCTACGAGCAGTACTTC. It encodes CASRLGPRYEQYF.

The chain has TRBV28 and TRBJ1-2; D gene unclear. The CDR3 contains 15 residues. V was cut by 7 bases and J by 7 bases, with 22 bases left in between. Germline assignment: CDR1 MDHEN and CDR2 SYDVKM. For the CDR3, the DNA is TGTGCCAGCACCCGCCCCGGGTGGGGTAACAGTGGCTACACCTTC. This codes for CASTRPGWGNSGYTF.

This clone occurred a few times. The genes are TRBV6-5 and TRBJ1-4; weak D call: TRBD1 (6 bases). V was pared by 6 bases and J by 7 bases, with 15 bases between. The V gene's germline CDR1 is MNHEY and CDR2 SVGAGI. This CDR3 is built from 14 residues. Here the CDR3 reads CASRPQGSGEKLFF. Written as DNA, the CDR3 is TGTGCCAGCAGACCACAGGGTTCCGGTGAAAAACTGTTTTTT.

This chain joins TRBV29-1 and TRBJ2-4; D is perhaps TRBD2 (7 bases). CDR1 is SQVTM, CDR2 ANQGSEA, per germline. Trimming cost V 7 bases and J 0 bases, with 28 bases left between them. This CDR3 region has 19 residues. The CDR3 region is CSARSGGQQGTLAKNIQYF. As DNA, the CDR3 is TGCAGCGCCCGCTCGGGGGGCCAACAAGGGACTTTAGCCAAAAACATTCAGTACTTC.

The V gene is TRBV19, the J gene TRBJ1-5; 8 bases agree with TRBD1. From germline, CDR1 is LNHDA and CDR2 SQIVND (reference sequence). V dropped 7 bases and J dropped 2; count of bases not matched to a gene: 13. CDR3 length: 17 amino acids. Here the CDR3 reads CASKGLDRAWGNQPQHF. The CDR3, as DNA: TGTGCCAGTAAAGGGTTGGACAGGGCTTGGGGCAATCAGCCCCAGCATTTT.